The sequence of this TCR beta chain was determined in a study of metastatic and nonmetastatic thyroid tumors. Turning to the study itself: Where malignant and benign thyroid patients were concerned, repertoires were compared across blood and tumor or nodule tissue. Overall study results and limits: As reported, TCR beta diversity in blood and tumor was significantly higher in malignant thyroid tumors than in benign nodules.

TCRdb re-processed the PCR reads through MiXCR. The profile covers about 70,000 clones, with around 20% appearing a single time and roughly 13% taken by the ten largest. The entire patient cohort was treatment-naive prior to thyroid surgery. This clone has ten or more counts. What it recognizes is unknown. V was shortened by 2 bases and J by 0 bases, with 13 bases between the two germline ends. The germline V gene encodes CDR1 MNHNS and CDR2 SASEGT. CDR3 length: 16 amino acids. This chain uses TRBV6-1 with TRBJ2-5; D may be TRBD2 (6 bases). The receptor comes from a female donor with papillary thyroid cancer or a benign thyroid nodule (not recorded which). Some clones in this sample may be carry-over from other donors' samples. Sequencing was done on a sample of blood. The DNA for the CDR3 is TGTGCCAGCAGTGAAATATGGGGGGAGGACCAAGAGACCCAGTACTTC. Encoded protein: CASSEIWGEDQETQYF.